Presented here are 25 T cell receptor beta chains from one specimen sequenced in a study of T cells after yellow fever vaccination. TCRdb ran MiXCR on the 5' RACE reads and lists one entry per CDR3 protein. The sample shows about 320,000 distinct CDR3 sequences, about an eighth of them seen only once. Sequencing was performed on CD4+ T cells sorted from PBMCs, taken 15 days after the yellow fever booster vaccination. The source of these receptors is a man between 18 and 29 years old who received the YFV17D yellow fever vaccine.

The chain employs TRBV28 and TRBJ2-7; tentative D call: TRBD2 (6 bases). From germline, CDR1 is MDHEN and CDR2 SYDVKM. The V end lost 2 bases, the J end lost 0 bases, and 11 bases lay between the germline ends. CDR3 size: 15 residues. The CDR3 DNA is TGTGCCAGCAGTTTAGGAGGGCTAGGCTCCTACGAGCAGTACGTC. Amino acid sequence: CASSLGGLGSYEQYV.

The rearrangement uses TRBV5-4 and TRBJ2-3; D call uncertain. Germline CDR1 reads SGHNT; CDR2 reads YYREEE (reference sequence). CDR3 length equals 13 residues. Trimming removed 3 bases at V and 7 bases at J, with 12 bases between. The CDR3 DNA sequence: TGTGCCAGCAGCTCCCCCCTTCTTAATACGCAGTATTTT. Its translation: CASSSPLLNTQYF.

The chain couples TRBV2 to TRBJ2-5; D is unresolved. Between the trimmed V and J ends, which lost 3 bases and 9 bases, there was a span of 23 bases. The CDR3 length is 16 residues. CDR1 SNHLY and CDR2 FYNNEI come from the germline V gene. The CDR3 sequence is CASSDLQAGVSAAQYF. CDR3 coding DNA: TGTGCCAGCAGTGACCTCCAGGCTGGGGTTTCGGCGGCCCAGTACTTC.

The gene calls are TRBV24-1 and TRBJ2-2, with 10 bases that match TRBD1. Germline trimming cut 3 bases from V and 7 bases from J; bases unmatched to any gene: 1. In germline, CDR1 is KGHDR, CDR2 SFDVKD. The CDR3 has 14 residues. CDR3 in DNA: TGTGCCACCAGTGATGACAGGGGGCTCGGGGAGCTGTTTTTT. It translates to CATSDDRGLGELFF.

The CDR3 spells CASSGGTGNQPQHF. As DNA, the CDR3 is TGTGCCAGCAGCGGAGGGACAGGGAATCAGCCCCAGCATTTT. V usage is TRBV7-2 and J usage is TRBJ1-5; TRBD1 matches at 9 bases. CDR1 is SGHTA, CDR2 FQGNSA, per germline. The CDR3 sequence is 14 residues long. V shed 5 bases, J shed 4 bases, and the junction held 3 bases outside the gene matches. Full variable domain (remainder filled in from reference TRBV7-2 and TRBJ1-5): GAGVSQSPSNKVTEKGKDVELRCDPISGHTALYWYRQSLGQGLEFLIYFQGNSAPDKSGLPSDRFSAERTGGSVSTLTIQRTQQEDSAVYLCASSGGTGNQPQHFGDGTRLSIL.

The rearrangement uses TRBV6-2 or TRBV6-3 and TRBJ2-5, with D tentatively TRBD2 (6 bases). V was clipped by 6 bases and J by 5 bases, with 16 bases between them. This CDR3 comprises 14 residues. Germline V lookup: CDR1 MNHEY, CDR2 SVGEGT. The CDR3 nucleotides read TGTGCCAGCAGCTACCGGGACTGGTGGGAGACCCAGTACTTC. Translated: CASSYRDWWETQYF.

CDR3 sequence: CASRTPGAPYNEQFF. CDR3 nucleotides: TGTGCCAGCAGAACCCCAGGGGCACCCTACAATGAGCAGTTCTTC. This chain links TRBV11-2 with TRBJ2-1; maybe TRBD1 (6 bases). Germline CDR1 reads SGHAT; CDR2 reads FQNNGV. V lost 6 bases and J 2 bases, leaving 14 bases between the germline ends. This CDR3 has 15 amino acids.

CDR3 coding DNA: TGTGCCAGCAGAATACAGGGGGCGCTGGGCTACACCTTC. It encodes CASRIQGALGYTF. V is TRBV12-3 or TRBV12-4 and J is TRBJ1-2, with TRBD1 matching over 9 bases. CDR3 length: 13 amino acids. The J segment lost 8 bases and the V segment lost 6 bases, leaving 7 bases of the junction unmatched.

This clonotype appeared a few times. J is TRBJ2-3 and V is TRBV7-3; D uncertain. The germline V and J ends were trimmed by 6 bases and 1 base, with 8 bases remaining between them. CDR1 SGHTA and CDR2 FQGTGA come from the germline V gene. CDR3 length: 13 amino acids. CDR3 bases: TGTGCCAGCAGACGTGGGGGCACAGATACGCAGTATTTT. This codes for CASRRGGTDTQYF.

This clonotype has only a few counts. This chain links TRBV27 with TRBJ1-2, with 8 positions matching TRBD1. Germline CDR1 reads MNHEY; CDR2 reads SMNVEV (reference sequence). CDR3 length: 13 amino acids. V lost 8 bases, J lost 4 bases, and 6 bases stayed unmatched. The CDR3 region is CASGQGRSYGYTF. CDR3 nucleotide sequence: TGTGCCAGCGGACAGGGCCGTAGCTATGGCTACACCTTC.

This clonotype appeared many times. The rearrangement uses TRBV5-1 and TRBJ2-3, with a tentative D call TRBD1 (6 bases). CDR3 size: 15 residues. CDR1 SGHRS and CDR2 YFSETQ come from the germline V gene. V was trimmed by 4 bases and J by 3 bases, leaving 15 bases between them. This chain's CDR3 is CASSVTGYMTDTQYF. The CDR3 coding sequence is TGCGCCAGCAGCGTGACAGGTTACATGACAGATACGCAGTATTTT.

J is TRBJ2-5 and V is TRBV11-1; unclear D gene. V lost 5 bases and J lost 3, with 7 bases in between. The CDR3 length is 12 residues. Germline V lookup: CDR1 SGHAT, CDR2 FQDESV (reference sequence). The CDR3 spells CASSPEEETQYF. The CDR3 DNA follows: TGTGCCAGCAGCCCAGAAGAAGAGACCCAGTACTTC.

This clonotype was recorded a few times. This chain uses TRBV27 with TRBJ2-2; 10 bases fit TRBD2. Trimming removed 7 bases from V and 3 bases from J; junction bases left unmatched: 8. This CDR3 contains 16 residues. Germline V lookup: CDR1 MNHEY, CDR2 SMNVEV (reference sequence). CDR3 loop: CASKGLALVYTGELFF. The CDR3 bases are TGTGCCAGCAAGGGACTAGCGCTTGTTTACACCGGGGAGCTGTTTTTT.

The chain links TRBV7-2 to TRBJ2-3; the D is unclear. The germline V and J ends were trimmed by 4 bases and 7 bases, with 12 bases remaining between them. CDR3 size: 13 residues. Germline-derived CDR1 and CDR2 are SGHTA and FQGNSA. CDR3 region: CASSSRTRYTQYF. CDR3 coding DNA: TGTGCCAGCAGCTCCCGGACCCGCTATACGCAGTATTTT.

The V and J genes are TRBV5-1 and TRBJ2-5; 8 bases agree with TRBD1. From germline, CDR1 is SGHRS and CDR2 YFSETQ. The CDR3 has 15 residues. Germline trimming cut 4 bases from V and 0 bases from J; bases unmatched to any gene: 5. The CDR3 DNA sequence: TGCGCCAGCAGCAACAGGGGGGTCCACCAAGAGACCCAGTACTTC. The encoded protein is CASSNRGVHQETQYF.

This clonotype came up a few times. The chain links TRBV27 to TRBJ2-7, with 8 bases lining up with TRBD1. Germline lookup yields CDR1 MNHEY and CDR2 SMNVEV (reference sequence). The CDR3 loop spans 14 amino acids. J was trimmed by 2 bases and V by 5 bases; bases with no gene match: 5. CDR3 loop: CASSIDRGPYEQYF. CDR3 nucleotide sequence: TGTGCCAGCAGTATCGACAGGGGTCCCTACGAGCAGTACTTC.

In nucleotides, the CDR3 is TGTGCCAGCAGCTTAGAGCCCCGTCCCAGGGGGGGTTCGCAGTTCTTC. This codes for CASSLEPRPRGGSQFF. The chain has TRBV7-9 and TRBJ2-1; D could derive from TRBD1 or TRBD2 (7 bases each). V was clipped by 1 base and J by 12 bases, with 22 bases between them. The CDR3 length is 16 residues. Per germline, CDR1 SEHNR and CDR2 FQNEAQ (reference sequence).

The V gene is TRBV4-2, the J gene TRBJ2-7; maybe TRBD2 (6 bases). This CDR3 is built from 13 residues. The germline V and J ends were trimmed by 2 bases and 5 bases, with 10 bases remaining between them. The germline V gene encodes CDR1 LGHNA and CDR2 YNFKEQ. The CDR3 here is CASSQTRGDEQYV. Here the CDR3 DNA reads TGTGCCAGCAGCCAAACCCGCGGGGACGAGCAGTACGTC.

This clonotype was counted between two and nine times. The chain employs TRBV5-6 and TRBJ2-5, with a possible D match to TRBD1 (5 bases). V was pared by 0 bases and J by 4 bases, with 10 bases between. CDR1 and CDR2 (germline): SGHDT, YYEEEE. This CDR3 contains 14 residues. The CDR3: CASSLGTLPETQYF. CDR3 coding DNA: TGTGCCAGCAGCTTGGGGACACTCCCAGAGACCCAGTACTTC.

This clonotype was seen only a few times. The genes are TRBV4-1 and TRBJ2-5; a possible D gene is TRBD1 (6 bases). This CDR3 spans 16 amino acids. Germline-derived CDR1 and CDR2 are MGHRA and YSYEKL. Trimming cost V 0 bases and J 5 bases, with 16 bases left between them. CDR3 nucleotides: TGCGCCAGCAGCCAAGAGTGGGGGCGATCGAGGGAGACCCAGTACTTC. This encodes CASSQEWGRSRETQYF.

This sequence joins TRBV5-1 and TRBJ1-3; D not resolved. The CDR3 is made up of 15 amino acids. Deletions cut 0 bases from V and 0 bases from J, with 7 bases between. CDR1 is SGHRS, CDR2 YFSETQ, per germline. The CDR3 protein is CASSLALGSGNTIYF. For the CDR3, the DNA is TGCGCCAGCAGCTTGGCCTTAGGCTCTGGAAACACCATATATTTT.

This clonotype was found a few times. This chain connects TRBV19 to TRBJ1-2; D gene ambiguous. Looked up from germline, CDR1 is LNHDA and CDR2 is SQIVND (reference sequence). The CDR3 extends over 17 amino acids. Trimming removed 6 bases at V and 4 bases at J, with 24 bases between. In DNA form, the CDR3 reads TGTGCCAGTAGCTCCCCCGGGCAGTCACGTTACTTCTATGGCTACACCTTC. Its protein product is CASSSPGQSRYFYGYTF. The entire variable domain, with the rest obtained from reference TRBV19 and TRBJ1-2, is as follows: DGGITQSPKYLFRKEGQNVTLSCEQNLNHDAMYWYRQDPGQGLRLIYYSQIVNDFQKGDIAEGYSVSREKKESFPLTVTSAQKNPTAFYLCASSSPGQSRYFYGYTFGSGTRLTVV.

This clonotype was recorded a few times. J is TRBJ1-5 and V is TRBV4-3, with D possibly TRBD1 on 5 matching bases. CDR1 and CDR2 from the germline V gene are LGHNA and YSLEER. Trimming cost V 0 bases and J 0 bases, with 9 bases left between them. CDR3 length: 16 amino acids. In DNA, the CDR3 is TGCGCCAGCAGCCAAGACCTTGACAGTAGCAATCAGCCCCAGCATTTT. It specifies CASSQDLDSSNQPQHF.

This clonotype appeared many times. The gene calls are TRBV12-3 or TRBV12-4 and TRBJ2-3; 7 bases agree with TRBD1. CDR3 length equals 13 residues. V was clipped by 5 bases and J by 4 bases; unmatched bases: 3. The CDR3 region is CASSPTGADTQYF. CDR3 in DNA: TGTGCCAGCAGTCCTACAGGGGCAGATACGCAGTATTTT.

This clonotype has a count of ten or more. This chain links TRBV6-2 or TRBV6-3 with TRBJ2-2; D remains ambiguous. Trimming took 7 bases from V and 0 from J, leaving 6 bases between them. Germline V gives CDR1 MNHEY, CDR2 SVGEGT. The CDR3 contains 13 residues. The CDR3 region is CASNHPNTGELFF. CDR3 DNA: TGTGCCAGCAACCACCCGAACACCGGGGAGCTGTTTTTT.